The 32 T cell receptor beta chains below were found in one sample sequenced in a study of cytomegalovirus exposure and HLA in healthy donors. The PCR made use of 60 Vbeta and 13 Jbeta primers. TCRdb's copy holds only in-frame clones and misses some; the assay was immunoSEQ multiplex PCR. Counted here are approximately 52,000 clones, about three quarters occurring once; the ten biggest clones make up over 2.5%. Sequenced material: PBMCs. These receptors came from a female donor in good health and CMV-seronegative.

The V and J genes are TRBV19 and TRBJ1-2; 7 positions agree with TRBD1. The germline gives CDR1 LNHDA, CDR2 SQIVND (reference sequence). Trimming removed 7 bases from V and 5 bases from J; junction bases left unmatched: 7. The CDR3 has 13 amino acids. CDR3: CASNFGTVYGYTF. The CDR3 DNA reads TGTGCCAGTAATTTTGGGACAGTTTATGGCTACACCTTC. The variable domain in full, with the rest retrieved from reference TRBV19 and TRBJ1-2, is DGGITQSPKYLFRKEGQNVTLSCEQNLNHDAMYWYRQDPGQGLRLIYYSQIVNDFQKGDIAEGYSVSREKKESFPLTVTSAQKNPTAFYLCASNFGTVYGYTFGSGTRLTVV.

The V and J genes are TRBV27 and TRBJ1-2; possible D gene TRBD1, 6 bases. Germline values: CDR1 MNHEY, CDR2 SMNVEV (reference sequence). Deletions cut 5 bases from V and 5 bases from J, with 18 bases between. The length of the CDR3 is 15 residues. The CDR3 nucleotides are TGTGCCAGCAGTCCCAAGCCGGGGGGCGGTTATGGCTACACCTTC. Its translation: CASSPKPGGGYGYTF.

This clone has a handful of counts. This chain connects TRBV28 to TRBJ1-2; 11 bases are a match to TRBD1. The ends lost 7 bases at V and 4 bases at J; junction bases unmatched: 5. Per germline, CDR1 MDHEN and CDR2 SYDVKM. The CDR3 extends over 14 amino acids. CDR3 in amino acids: CASTRDRGTYGYTF. In nucleotides, the CDR3 is TGTGCCAGCACCCGGGACAGGGGGACCTATGGCTACACCTTC.

Worth noting for this clone: Compared with germline, one end of the junction differs, possibly owing to a read error. The rearrangement links TRBV23-1 to TRBJ1-2; D remains unclear. TRBV23-1 is flagged as an ORF with uncertain function. The CDR3 covers 12 residues. CDR3: CASSKKDYGYTF. The DNA of the CDR3 is TGCGCCAGCAGTAAAAAAGACTATGGCTACACTTTC.

The chain employs TRBV6-5 and TRBJ2-7; TRBD2 might be the D (6 bases). The length of the CDR3 is 15 residues. Germline V gene sequence: CDR1 MNHEY, CDR2 SVGAGI. V was cut by 2 bases and J by 4 bases, with 15 bases left in between. CDR3 sequence: CASSYGLAKIYEQYF. For the CDR3, the DNA is TGTGCCAGCAGTTACGGGCTAGCGAAAATTTACGAGCAGTACTTC.

This clone turned up a few times. Here the CDR3 reads CASSRDRNYEQYF. As DNA, the CDR3 is TGTGCCAGCAGCAGGGACAGAAACTACGAGCAGTACTTC. The rearrangement links TRBV6-1 to TRBJ2-7; TRBD1 agrees at 7 bases. The V segment lost 6 bases and the J segment 3 bases; nucleotides outside the gene matches: 5. CDR3 length: 13 amino acids. CDR1 is MNHNS and CDR2 is SASEGT in the germline V gene.

The chain is built from TRBV9 and TRBJ1-1; D remains unclear. This CDR3 has 13 residues. Trimming removed 0 bases from V and 1 base from J, with 4 bases in between. Germline CDR1 and CDR2: SGDLS and YYNGEE. The CDR3, as DNA: TGTGCCAGCAGCGTAGGAGCGAACACTGAAGCTTTCTTT. This encodes CASSVGANTEAFF.

The rearrangement joins TRBV18 to TRBJ1-5; the D gene is possibly TRBD1 (6 bases). From germline, CDR1 is KGHSH and CDR2 LQKENI. V was shortened by 4 bases and J by 2 bases, with 6 bases between the two germline ends. CDR3 length equals 13 residues. CDR3 bases: TGTGCCAGCTCACAGGGGGGCAATCAGCCCCAGCATTTT. Its translation is CASSQGGNQPQHF.

This rearrangement joins TRBV5-1 to TRBJ2-7; D may be TRBD1 (6 bases). The length of the CDR3 is 14 residues. The V and J ends lost 2 bases and 0 bases respectively, with 9 bases between them. Germline assignment: CDR1 SGHRS and CDR2 YFSETQ. The CDR3 here is CASSFDRRSYEQYF. CDR3 DNA: TGCGCCAGCAGCTTTGACAGGCGCTCCTACGAGCAGTACTTC. The variable domain in full, with the rest retrieved from reference TRBV5-1 and TRBJ2-7, is KAGVTQTPRYLIKTRGQQVTLSCSPISGHRSVSWYQQTPGQGLQFLFEYFSETQRNKGNFPGRFSGRQFSNSRSEMNVSTLELGDSALYLCASSFDRRSYEQYFGPGTRLTVT.

This chain uses TRBV2 with TRBJ1-6, with no clear D. Germline values: CDR1 SNHLY, CDR2 FYNNEI. V lost 4 bases and J lost 9, with 10 bases in between. There are 13 residues in the CDR3. The CDR3 DNA sequence: TGTGCCAGCAGTGCGGAGTTGGGTTCACCCCTCCACTTT. This codes for CASSAELGSPLHF.

Only one count was recorded for this clone. The CDR3, as DNA: TGTGCCAGCAGCATGGGACAGTTGTATGGCTACACCTTC. Residues: CASSMGQLYGYTF. V usage is TRBV7-2 and J usage is TRBJ1-2, with TRBD1 matching 7 bases. The CDR3 loop spans 13 amino acids. The germline CDR1 and CDR2 sequences are SGHTA and FQGNSA. Trimming at V came to 5 bases and at J to 5 bases, leaving 5 bases not matched to a gene. Full variable domain (rest looked up from reference TRBV7-2 and TRBJ1-2): GAGVSQSPSNKVTEKGKDVELRCDPISGHTALYWYRQSLGQGLEFLIYFQGNSAPDKSGLPSDRFSAERTGGSVSTLTIQRTQQEDSAVYLCASSMGQLYGYTFGSGTRLTVV.

The count of this clone is one. The chain uses TRBV18 and TRBJ2-3; no clear D gene. The V gene's germline CDR1 is KGHSH and CDR2 LQKENI. Trimming took off 2 bases at V and 0 bases at J, with 12 bases between the two ends. The CDR3 has 16 residues. DNA of the CDR3: TGTGCCAGCTCACCAGTTAGTCGTACCAGCACAGATACGCAGTATTTT. This gives the protein CASSPVSRTSTDTQYF.

This chain joins TRBV14 and TRBJ2-7; D unclear. In germline, CDR1 is SGHDN, CDR2 FVKESK. CDR3 size: 13 residues. V was trimmed by 3 bases and J by 3 bases, leaving 9 bases between them. This CDR3 reads CASSHSVLYEQYF. The CDR3 region has the DNA TGTGCCAGCAGCCATTCGGTGCTCTACGAGCAGTACTTC.

The chain combines TRBV7-6 with TRBJ2-3; D might be TRBD2 (6 bases). The CDR3 runs 16 residues. Germline assignment: CDR1 SGHVS and CDR2 FNYEAQ. Between the trimmed V and J ends, which lost 1 base and 3 bases, there was a span of 14 bases. CDR3 amino acids: CASSLVVGRGTDTQYF. Written as DNA, the CDR3 is TGTGCCAGCAGCTTAGTAGTCGGGAGAGGGACAGATACGCAGTATTTT.

This clone turned up a few times. The chain is built from TRBV6-5 and TRBJ2-7, with 9 nucleotides matching TRBD1. V gave up 6 bases and J gave up 4 bases; unmatched junction bases: 10. The CDR3 is 15 amino acids. The V gene's germline CDR1 is MNHEY and CDR2 SVGAGI. CDR3 DNA sequence: TGTGCCAGCAGCCTCGCGGGACAGGGTAGTTACGAGCAGTACTTC. It specifies CASSLAGQGSYEQYF.

V is TRBV6-5 and J is TRBJ2-5; TRBD1 agrees at 8 bases. V lost 6 bases, J lost 5 bases, and 8 bases stayed unmatched. Germline-derived CDR1 and CDR2 are MNHEY and SVGAGI. The CDR3 is made up of 14 amino acids. DNA of the CDR3: TGTGCCAGCAGCCGAACCAGGGGGCGGGAGACCCAGTACTTC. It yields the protein CASSRTRGRETQYF.

This rearrangement joins TRBV30 to TRBJ1-3; TRBD1 matches at 7 bases. CDR1 is GTSNPN, CDR2 SVGIG, per germline (reference sequence). The CDR3 is 14 amino acids. J lost 4 bases, V lost 1 base, and 4 bases had no gene match. As DNA, the CDR3 is TGTGCCTGGAGTGCAGGGACAGAAGGAAACACCATATATTTT. Translating it yields CAWSAGTEGNTIYF.

The rearrangement links TRBV7-9 to TRBJ2-3, with 7 bases matching TRBD2. The CDR3 consists of 16 residues. CDR1 is SEHNR and CDR2 is FQNEAQ in the germline V gene (reference sequence). J lost 0 bases, V lost 1 base, and 4 bases had no gene match. CDR3: CASSLDLAASTDTQYF. The CDR3 nucleotides read TGTGCCAGCAGCTTAGATCTAGCGGCAAGCACAGATACGCAGTATTTT.

This chain joins TRBV9 and TRBJ2-1; 7 nucleotides align to TRBD1. The germline V gene has CDR1 SGDLS and CDR2 YYNGEE. The CDR3 is 15 residues long. J gave up 2 bases and V 0 bases, and 2 bases lay outside the gene matches. The CDR3 nucleotides are TGTGCCAGCAGCGTAGGACAGGGCACCTACAATGAGCAGTTCTTC. It translates to CASSVGQGTYNEQFF.

This clone was detected a few times. The chain recombines TRBV27 with TRBJ2-3; TRBD1 agrees at 9 bases. CDR3 length equals 15 residues. Germline V gene data show CDR1 as MNHEY and CDR2 as SMNVEV (reference sequence). J gave up 1 base and V 4 bases, and 3 bases lay outside the gene matches. CDR3 sequence: CASSSRTGGTDTQYF. CDR3 nucleotides: TGTGCCAGCAGTTCCCGGACAGGGGGCACAGATACGCAGTATTTT.

This clone was found a few times. The V call is TRBV19, the J call TRBJ2-7; weak D call: TRBD1 (5 bases). This CDR3 is 16 amino acids long. Germline values: CDR1 LNHDA, CDR2 SQIVND (reference sequence). V was shortened by 3 bases and J by 2 bases, with 17 bases between the two germline ends. CDR3 bases: TGTGCCAGTAGTATCGGCGGCGGACACATCCCCTACGAGCAGTACTTC. It encodes CASSIGGGHIPYEQYF.

The sample holds a few counts of this clone. This chain connects TRBV5-4 to TRBJ2-4; D perhaps matches TRBD2 (5 bases). Trimming removed 3 bases at V and 5 bases at J, with 12 bases between. The length of the CDR3 is 14 residues. Looked up from germline, CDR1 is SGHNT and CDR2 is YYREEE (reference sequence). CDR3 nucleotides: TGTGCCAGCAGCTGGAGCGGAAGCCAAAACATTCAGTACTTC. It is translated as CASSWSGSQNIQYF. Based on the CDR3 plus reference TRBV5-4 and TRBJ2-4, the full variable domain is ETGVTQSPTHLIKTRGQQVTLRCSSQSGHNTVSWYQQALGQGPQFIFQYYREEENGRGNFPPRFSGLQFPNYSSELNVNALELDDSALYLCASSWSGSQNIQYFGAGTRLSVL.

This clone showed up just once. The chain has TRBV5-1 and TRBJ2-1; perhaps TRBD2 as D (6 bases). In germline, CDR1 is SGHRS, CDR2 YFSETQ. V lost 2 bases, J lost 7 bases, and 13 bases lay in between. CDR3 length equals 14 residues. The CDR3 spells CASSLRGVGNEQFF. In DNA, the CDR3 is TGCGCCAGCAGCTTACGCGGGGTAGGGAATGAGCAGTTCTTC.

The chain employs TRBV7-3 and TRBJ2-5; D gene unclear. V lost 2 bases and J 4 bases, leaving 8 bases between the germline ends. The CDR3 sequence is 13 residues long. The germline V gene encodes CDR1 SGHTA and CDR2 FQGTGA. The CDR3 nucleotides read TGTGCCAGCAGCTTATACCCCGGAGAGACCCAGTACTTC. Translating it yields CASSLYPGETQYF.

A note on this clone: The sample contains more than one DNA sequence encoding this CDR3. The chain is built from TRBV4-3 and TRBJ1-1; TRBD1 aligns across 7 bases. The junction had 6 bases not matched to a gene; V was cut back by 4 bases and J by 1 base. This CDR3 is 15 amino acids long. Looked up from germline, CDR1 is LGHNA and CDR2 is YSLEER. CDR3 amino acids: CASSPSYRGNTEAFF. The CDR3 DNA sequence: TGCGCCAGCAGCCCATCCTACAGGGGGAACACTGAAGCTTTCTTT.

This clone showed up just a few times. The chain couples TRBV5-1 to TRBJ1-1; 12 bases align to TRBD1. The CDR3 loop spans 16 amino acids. Germline-derived CDR1 and CDR2 are SGHRS and YFSETQ. V was pared by 8 bases and J by 5 bases, with 13 bases of the junction left unmatched. Here the CDR3 DNA reads TGCGCCAGTTCTTACCGGGACAGGGGGCTGGGGACTGAAGCTTTCTTT. Amino acids: CASSYRDRGLGTEAFF.

This sequence joins TRBV7-8 and TRBJ2-7, with unresolved D. Trimming shortened V by 5 bases and J by 5 bases, and 13 bases separated the two germline ends. Germline V gene data show CDR1 as SGHVS and CDR2 as FQNEAQ. This CDR3 region has 13 residues. The DNA of the CDR3 is TGTGCCAGCAGCCCGCTAAATATCCACGAGCAGTACTTC. This codes for CASSPLNIHEQYF.

The chain uses TRBV30 and TRBJ2-5, with D perhaps TRBD1 (5 bases). The CDR3 extends over 13 amino acids. Germline V lookup: CDR1 GTSNPN, CDR2 SVGIG (reference sequence). V lost 4 bases, J lost 2 bases, and 11 bases lay in between. The CDR3 nucleotides are TGTGCCTGGATAGGGGAATGGCAAGAGACCCAGTACTTC. Amino acid sequence: CAWIGEWQETQYF.

The chain has TRBV30 and TRBJ2-7; 8 nucleotides align to TRBD1. The germline V gene encodes CDR1 GTSNPN and CDR2 SVGIG (reference sequence). CDR3 size: 15 residues. V lost 0 bases, J lost 5 bases, and 9 bases stayed unmatched. DNA for the CDR3: TGTGCCTGGAGTGTACCAGGTACAGGGGGTAACGAGCAGTACTTC. Its protein product is CAWSVPGTGGNEQYF. Filled out from reference TRBV30 and TRBJ2-7, the complete variable domain reads SQTIHQWPATLVQPVGSPLSLECTVEGTSNPNLYWYRQAAGRGLQLLFYSVGIGQISSEVPQNLSASRPQDRQFILSSKKLLLSDSGFYLCAWSVPGTGGNEQYFGPGTRLTVT.

The chain carries TRBV9 and TRBJ2-1, with TRBD2 matching 16 bases. After removal of 0 bases from V and 8 bases from J, the junction contained 5 bases not matched to a gene. The CDR3 is 17 residues long. Germline CDR1 reads SGDLS; CDR2 reads YYNGEE. CDR3: CASSVATGLAGGDEQFF. CDR3 bases: TGTGCCAGCAGCGTAGCTACGGGACTAGCGGGGGGGGATGAGCAGTTCTTC.

The chain couples TRBV7-6 to TRBJ2-1; 15 nucleotides match TRBD2. The CDR3 is made up of 15 amino acids. Unmatched junction bases numbered 5, after V lost 5 bases and J lost 9 bases. Germline loops: CDR1 SGHVS, CDR2 FNYEAQ. The DNA of the CDR3 is TGTGCCAGCAGCCCCGGACTAGCGGGGGGGATTGAGCAGTTCTTC. Its translation: CASSPGLAGGIEQFF.

This clone appeared a single time. The rearrangement uses TRBV5-1 and TRBJ1-5; 11 bases match TRBD1. From germline, CDR1 is SGHRS and CDR2 YFSETQ. The V segment lost 2 bases and the J segment 4 bases; nucleotides outside the gene matches: 5. The CDR3 loop spans 16 amino acids. CDR3 DNA sequence: TGCGCCAGCAGCTTCGGGGGGACAGGGGGTAATCAGCCCCAGCATTTT. Residues: CASSFGGTGGNQPQHF.